The 8 T cell receptor beta chains in this list originate from one sample, sequenced in a study of shared clonotypes between healthy human individuals. TCRdb keeps only in-frame clones here, not all; method: immunoSEQ multiplex PCR. The sample holds about 1.4 million clones; roughly 96% are singletons and the top ten take 1.2%. Sequencing used naive CD4+ T cells sorted from blood. Indicated subset: CD45RA+ positively selected. The receptors stem from a man under 40 in good health.

This chain uses TRBV6-6 with TRBJ2-7; 10 positions agree with TRBD2. V dropped 0 bases and J dropped 4; count of bases not matched to a gene: 3. CDR1 and CDR2 (germline): MNHNY, SVGAGI (reference sequence). This CDR3 region has 15 residues. CDR3 sequence reads: CASSYSASGGYEQYF. DNA of the CDR3: TGTGCCAGCAGTTACTCGGCTAGCGGGGGTTACGAGCAGTACTTC.

A note on this clone: The identical CDR3 is also encoded by other nucleotide sequences in the sample. V gene TRBV28 combines with J gene TRBJ2-1, with TRBD1 as a possible D gene (5 bases). In germline, CDR1 is MDHEN, CDR2 SYDVKM. The CDR3 has 14 residues. Trimming took 3 bases from V and 7 from J, leaving 13 bases between them. CDR3 DNA: TGTGCCAGCAGTTTCGCGTCAGGGTCAAATGAGCAGTTCTTC. It codes for CASSFASGSNEQFF.

This chain connects TRBV19 to TRBJ2-2, with TRBD2 matching 13 bases. CDR3 length: 18 amino acids. CDR1 LNHDA and CDR2 SQIVND come from the germline V gene (reference sequence). After removal of 3 bases from V and 5 bases from J, the junction contained 9 bases not matched to a gene. CDR3 sequence (DNA): TGTGCCAGTAGTATTGCACTAGCGGGAGGGCCAGTGACCGGGGAGCTGTTTTTT. The encoded protein is CASSIALAGGPVTGELFF.

J is TRBJ2-3 and V is TRBV7-2; maybe TRBD2 (6 bases). Trimming took off 5 bases at V and 4 bases at J, with 13 bases between the two ends. From germline, CDR1 is SGHTA and CDR2 FQGNSA. The CDR3 runs to 14 residues. CDR3: CASSPGDFPDTQYF. In nucleotides, the CDR3 is TGTGCCAGCAGCCCGGGGGACTTCCCAGATACGCAGTATTTT. The entire variable domain, with the rest obtained from reference TRBV7-2 and TRBJ2-3, is as follows: GAGVSQSPSNKVTEKGKDVELRCDPISGHTALYWYRQSLGQGLEFLIYFQGNSAPDKSGLPSDRFSAERTGGSVSTLTIQRTQQEDSAVYLCASSPGDFPDTQYFGPGTRLTVL.

The rearrangement joins TRBV28 to TRBJ1-5; D remains unclear. The germline V gene has CDR1 MDHEN and CDR2 SYDVKM. The length of the CDR3 is 11 residues. The ends were cut back, 5 bases at V and 12 bases at J, with 11 bases in the middle. In nucleotides, the CDR3 is TGTGCCAGCAGTCCACTACGGGTCCAGCATTTT. Residues: CASSPLRVQHF.

V gene TRBV27 combines with J gene TRBJ2-7; no reliable D call. With 6 bases removed from V and 0 bases from J, the gap between germline ends came to 9 bases. This CDR3 contains 13 residues. Germline CDR1 MNHEY, CDR2 SMNVEV (reference sequence). The DNA of the CDR3 is TGTGCCAGCAGCGACGGAAGCTCCTACGAGCAGTACTTC. Protein product: CASSDGSSYEQYF.

The chain couples TRBV27 to TRBJ2-1; 13 bases line up with TRBD2. The CDR3 is made up of 19 amino acids. Trimming removed 5 bases from V and 3 bases from J; junction bases left unmatched: 13. CDR1 and CDR2 (germline): MNHEY, SMNVEV (reference sequence). As DNA, the CDR3 is TGTGCCAGCAGTCTACGTGGGACTAGCGGGACATTGAACTACAATGAGCAGTTCTTC. Amino acids: CASSLRGTSGTLNYNEQFF.

The chain combines TRBV14 with TRBJ2-6; 7 nucleotides agree with TRBD2. Germline assignment: CDR1 SGHDN and CDR2 FVKESK. This CDR3 spans 16 amino acids. V shed 9 bases and J 2 bases; nucleotides not matched to a gene: 10. Written as DNA, the CDR3 is TGTGCCAGTAGTCTCGGGGGGATCCCTGGGGCCAACGTCCTGACTTTC. Protein product: CASSLGGIPGANVLTF.